These T cell receptor beta chains were read from a single sample in a study of T cell changes during pregnancy in multiple sclerosis. Sequencing was performed with immunoSEQ multiplex PCR; in TCRdb, only in-frame clones are kept and a portion is missing. The data show fewer than 100,000 clones, around 89% seen once. Source: peripheral blood, taken before pregnancy. The receptors shown here come from a female donor with multiple sclerosis, enrolled in a pregnancy study. The conserved cysteine and the conserved F or W are not part of the CDR3 here. Each record gives: D gene, J gene, V gene, CDR3 protein. The D gene is left open where the match is weak.

- | TRBJ2-7 | TRBV28 | ASSSPAGGYEQY
- | TRBJ2-5 | TRBV5-1 | ASSLANSGGETQY
TRBD1 | TRBJ1-1 | TRBV6-5 | ASSQTGGIVGAF
- | TRBJ1-6 | TRBV7-2 | ASSRIPGGFAGDNSPLH
TRBD2 | TRBJ2-1 | TRBV2 | ASRVAGGMGNEQF
- | TRBJ2-7 | TRBV7-9 | ASTARREWGGYEQY
- | TRBJ2-3 | TRBV19 | ASSMDRSTDTQY
TRBD1 | TRBJ1-5 | TRBV19 | ASSIGGRQGFQPQH
- | TRBJ2-5 | TRBV20-1 | SLLGVETQY
- | TRBJ1-4 | TRBV4-1 | ASKMGEANEKLF
TRBD1 | TRBJ2-3 | TRBV20-1 | SALTGKAY
TRBD1 | TRBJ2-7 | TRBV4-1 | ASSPGQGPTYEQY
TRBD1 | TRBJ1-6 | TRBV2 | AGQGFGSPLH
- | TRBJ1-1 | TRBV19 | ASSIRGGEAF
- | TRBJ1-4 | TRBV2 | ASSLTLRGAGEKLF
TRBD1 | TRBJ2-2 | TRBV7-3 | ASSYRGEAGELF
- | TRBJ1-5 | TRBV2 | ASSVSNRDSNQPQH
TRBD1 | TRBJ2-5 | TRBV11-2 | ASSPRTGPPETQY
TRBD2 | TRBJ2-1 | TRBV7-2 | ASSVLGLAGGYEQF
TRBD1 | TRBJ2-3 | TRBV29-1 | SVETGAGTDTQY
- | TRBJ2-1 | TRBV27 | ASSFQWGKDEQF
TRBD1 | TRBJ2-5 | TRBV11-3 | ASSLGGRTGGETQY
TRBD2 | TRBJ2-2 | TRBV5-1 | ASSSGTRGGAPGELF
TRBD1 | TRBJ1-4 | TRBV6-1 | ASSEAGGEYEKLF
- | TRBJ1-6 | TRBV27 | ASSYSPRTANSPLH
- | TRBJ1-1 | TRBV7-8 | ASSLREGRMNTEAF
- | TRBJ1-1 | TRBV10-3 | AISETRNTEAF
- | TRBJ2-7 | TRBV4-3 | ASSQGFSYEQY
TRBD1 | TRBJ1-2 | TRBV2 | ASWDRPSRGYT
TRBD1 | TRBJ1-6 | TRBV10-3 | ATARGTGAHGALH
TRBD2 | TRBJ2-2 | TRBV28 | AIGTSGGGGELF
- | TRBJ2-3 | TRBV5-8 | ASSLLGPGEDTQY
- | TRBJ1-2 | TRBV6-6 | ASSYGQSGKGYT
TRBD2 | TRBJ2-1 | TRBV5-5 | ASSLTSGGLFVYNEQF
- | TRBJ1-1 | TRBV5-6 | ASSLYTEAF
- | TRBJ1-5 | TRBV29-1 | SVTENSNQPQH
- | TRBJ2-7 | TRBV7-8 | ASSLSGQVDEQY
- | TRBJ1-3 | TRBV29-1 | SVEDLSGSSGNTIY
- | TRBJ1-1 | TRBV19 | ASSIGEGLTEAF
- | TRBJ2-4 | TRBV5-1 | ASSLGQTVGKNIQY
TRBD1 | TRBJ1-2 | TRBV18 | ASSPMTGVLYGYT
- | TRBJ1-2 | TRBV7-2 | ASSLTRQTSNYGYT
TRBD2 | TRBJ2-7 | TRBV13 | ASSSWTSSYEQY
- | TRBJ2-7 | TRBV7-2 | ASSTTPEGEQY